This TCR beta chain was sequenced in a study of cytomegalovirus exposure and HLA in healthy donors. Study results and limitations: Most sequenced TCRs were rare (though some public TCRs occurred in many donors). After further analysis at a later stage, 17,000 or so TCR beta sequences were associated with HLA alleles at 0.05 false discovery rate. A later analysis reported that several of the most significant clusters appeared to be linked to common viral pathogens, among them Epstein-Barr virus.

There are 16 residues in the CDR3. V shed 5 bases, J shed 3 bases, and the junction held 8 bases outside the gene matches. Germline loops: CDR1 MDHEN, CDR2 SYDVKM. Details on this clone: Its target is unknown.

The study ran its PCR with 60 Vbeta and 13 Jbeta primers. Sequencing used immunoSEQ multiplex PCR; TCRdb keeps in-frame clones, though not all of them. The table lists 150,000 to 200,000 clones, around 80% of them singletons. The V gene is TRBV28, the J gene TRBJ1-4, with TRBD1 matching over 8 bases. The sequencing sample was made of PBMCs. The receptor was derived from a woman between 40 and 50 years old in good health and CMV-seronegative. CDR3 region: CASSIPQGASNEKLFF. DNA for the CDR3: TGTGCCAGCAGTATTCCCCAGGGGGCTTCTAATGAAAAACTGTTTTTT.